This entry lists 9 T cell receptor beta chains sequenced from one sample in a study of shared clonotypes between healthy human individuals. TCRdb's copy holds only in-frame clones and misses some; the assay was immunoSEQ multiplex PCR. The sample lists some 300,000 clones; about 70% were seen once. The sequencing sample was made of memory CD4+ T cells sorted from blood. Stated subset: CD45RA-negative fraction. The receptors come from a man aged 25 to 40 in good health.

This clone was found many times. V and J are TRBV29-1 and TRBJ2-3, with 8 bases matching TRBD2. The CDR3 is 15 amino acids. V lost 0 bases to trimming and J lost 1 base; unmatched junction nucleotides: 3. The V gene's germline CDR1 is SQVTM and CDR2 ANQGSEA. DNA of the CDR3: TGCAGCGTTGAAGATCGGGGGGGACGCACAGATACGCAGTATTTT. Amino acids: CSVEDRGGRTDTQYF.

In its sample, this clone was seen a few times. The genes are TRBV7-9 and TRBJ1-2; 9 nucleotides agree with TRBD1. Germline V CDR1 and CDR2: SEHNR, FQNEAQ (reference sequence). CDR3 size: 16 residues. The V segment lost 6 bases and the J segment 4 bases; nucleotides outside the gene matches: 12. In nucleotides, the CDR3 is TGTGCCAGCAGTCCCATCAACAGGGGGCGCGGCTATGGCTACACCTTC. Protein: CASSPINRGRGYGYTF. Full variable domain (outside the CDR3, taken from reference TRBV7-9 and TRBJ1-2): DTGVSQNPRHKITKRGQNVTFRCDPISEHNRLYWYRQTLGQGPEFLTYFQNEAQLEKSRLLSDRFSAERPKGSFSTLEIQRTEQGDSAMYLCASSPINRGRGYGYTFGSGTRLTVV.

This clone has only a few counts. This chain connects TRBV28 to TRBJ2-1; TRBD2 might be the D (7 bases). Trimming removed 4 bases at V and 4 bases at J, with 14 bases between. Germline CDR1 reads MDHEN; CDR2 reads SYDVKM. The length of the CDR3 is 15 residues. CDR3 in amino acids: CASSSWGGGYNEQFF. The CDR3 DNA reads TGTGCCAGCAGTTCATGGGGAGGGGGTTACAATGAGCAGTTCTTC.

This clone was seen at least ten times. The CDR3 is CASSDRPGLARLEQYF. As DNA, the CDR3 is TGTGCCAGCAGTGACAGACCGGGACTAGCGCGGCTCGAGCAGTACTTC. The gene calls are TRBV6-1 and TRBJ2-7; 10 nucleotides align to TRBD2. V dropped 3 bases and J dropped 6; count of bases not matched to a gene: 11. The germline V gene encodes CDR1 MNHNS and CDR2 SASEGT. This CDR3 comprises 16 residues.

In DNA form, the CDR3 reads TGTGCCAGCAGCGTAGATATAGGAGATGGGGGCAATGAGCAGTTCTTC. Protein product: CASSVDIGDGGNEQFF. The chain carries TRBV9 and TRBJ2-1, with D perhaps given as TRBD1 or TRBD2 (5 bases each). V shed 0 bases and J shed 6 bases, with 16 bases lying between them. The CDR3 has 16 residues. The germline gives CDR1 SGDLS, CDR2 YYNGEE.

In its sample, this clone was seen once. V gene TRBV5-4 combines with J gene TRBJ2-5; perhaps TRBD1 as D (6 bases). Trimming pared 2 bases from V and 4 bases from J, leaving 15 bases between. The CDR3 totals 15 residues. From germline, CDR1 is SGHNT and CDR2 YYREEE (reference sequence). This chain's CDR3 is CASSFGAGVVETQYF. The CDR3 nucleotides read TGTGCCAGCAGCTTCGGGGCAGGGGTGGTAGAGACCCAGTACTTC.

CDR3 amino acids: CASSAAVFYEQYF. The CDR3 coding sequence is TGTGCCAGCAGCGCAGCGGTTTTCTACGAGCAGTACTTC. The rearrangement uses TRBV11-2 and TRBJ2-7, with D possibly matching TRBD2 (5 bases). The CDR3 spans 13 residues. The V and J ends lost 5 bases and 3 bases respectively, with 11 bases between them. CDR1 is SGHAT, CDR2 FQNNGV, per germline.

The rearrangement joins TRBV5-1 to TRBJ2-2; perhaps TRBD1 as D (6 bases). V lost 8 bases to trimming and J lost 1 base, with 21 bases between them. CDR1 and CDR2 from the germline V gene are SGHRS and YFSETQ. The CDR3 loop spans 17 amino acids. The CDR3 coding sequence is TGCGCCAGAGGATCGGGATTTGGGGACAAGAACACCGGGGAGCTGTTTTTT. Its protein product is CARGSGFGDKNTGELFF.

The CDR3 DNA sequence: TGTGCCACCCGTCAAGGGAGTTTAAATGGCTACACCTTC. Translation gives CATRQGSLNGYTF. The gene calls are TRBV7-8 and TRBJ1-2; D is uncertain. This CDR3 comprises 13 residues. Germline CDR1 reads SGHVS; CDR2 reads FQNEAQ. V was clipped by 10 bases and J by 6 bases, with 18 bases between them.